The 18 T cell receptor beta chains given below trace back to one sample, sequenced in a study of T cell changes during pregnancy in multiple sclerosis. Assay: immunoSEQ multiplex PCR; the TCRdb copy retains only in-frame clones and omits some. The repertoire includes under 85,000 clones, just over 90% of them detected once, and 1.5% sits in the top ten. Sequencing was performed on peripheral blood, taken in the third trimester of pregnancy. The receptor set was obtained from a female donor with multiple sclerosis, enrolled in a pregnancy study.

The J gene is TRBJ2-1, the V gene TRBV12-5, with 11 bases identical to TRBD2. J lost 5 bases, V lost 7 bases, and 1 base had no gene match. Germline V gene lookup returns CDR1 LGHNT and CDR2 FRNRAP. The CDR3 sequence is 13 residues long. CDR3 bases: TGTGCTAGTGAACTAGCGGGGGACAATGAGCAGTTCTTC. Protein sequence: CASELAGDNEQFF.

The chain employs TRBV7-2 and TRBJ2-5, with TRBD2 matching 8 bases. Germline lookup yields CDR1 SGHTA and CDR2 FQGNSA. The CDR3 is made up of 16 amino acids. V lost 5 bases and J lost 2; bases outside the gene matches: 10. The CDR3 DNA reads as TGTGCCAGCAGCCTGGTCCGCGGGGGGATTCAAGAGACCCAGTACTTC. Encoded protein: CASSLVRGGIQETQYF.

The gene calls are TRBV30 and TRBJ2-1, with 8 bases aligning to TRBD1. V dropped 6 bases and J dropped 8; count of bases not matched to a gene: 6. CDR1 and CDR2 (germline): GTSNPN, SVGIG (reference sequence). The CDR3 runs 12 residues. This chain's CDR3 is CACSDRGDEQFF. DNA of the CDR3: TGTGCCTGCTCAGACAGGGGCGATGAGCAGTTCTTC. The full variable domain, its missing parts supplied by reference TRBV30 and TRBJ2-1, is SQTIHQWPATLVQPVGSPLSLECTVEGTSNPNLYWYRQAAGRGLQLLFYSVGIGQISSEVPQNLSASRPQDRQFILSSKKLLLSDSGFYLCACSDRGDEQFFGPGTRLTVL.

The V gene is TRBV7-9, the J gene TRBJ1-6, with 7 bases identical to TRBD1. The V segment lost 5 bases and the J segment 0 bases; nucleotides outside the gene matches: 4. Germline V lookup: CDR1 SEHNR, CDR2 FQNEAQ (reference sequence). The CDR3 runs 16 residues. Here the CDR3 DNA reads TGTGCCAGCAGCACGGACAGGAGCTCCTATAATTCACCCCTCCACTTT. This translates into CASSTDRSSYNSPLHF.

The chain links TRBV7-9 to TRBJ1-2; 11 nucleotides match TRBD1. The CDR3 totals 14 residues. Germline CDR1 SEHNR, CDR2 FQNEAQ (reference sequence). Germline trimming cut 6 bases from V and 4 bases from J; bases unmatched to any gene: 4. DNA for the CDR3: TGTGCCAGCAGACGGACAGGGGGCGTCTATGGCTACACCTTC. Amino acids: CASRRTGGVYGYTF.

The chain joins TRBV2 to TRBJ1-5; tentatively, D is TRBD1 (5 bases). Germline CDR1 reads SNHLY; CDR2 reads FYNNEI. This CDR3 contains 14 residues. The V end was cut by 0 bases, the J end by 5 bases, with 8 bases between. CDR3 amino acids: CASSEATGDQPQHF. In nucleotides, the CDR3 is TGTGCCAGCAGTGAAGCGACGGGGGATCAGCCCCAGCATTTT.

The V call is TRBV29-1, the J call TRBJ2-7; D not resolved. Germline V gives CDR1 SQVTM, CDR2 ANQGSEA. Trimming pared 6 bases from V and 5 bases from J, leaving 11 bases between. The CDR3 loop spans 11 amino acids. The CDR3 protein is CSVTRSDEQYF. The CDR3 region has the DNA TGCAGCGTGACGAGGTCGGACGAGCAGTACTTC.

V and J are TRBV7-2 and TRBJ2-1; D remains ambiguous. CDR3 size: 14 residues. Germline V gene sequence: CDR1 SGHTA, CDR2 FQGNSA. The V and J ends lost 3 bases and 4 bases respectively, with 10 bases between them. CDR3 nucleotide sequence: TGTGCCAGCAGCTTTCGCATGGCTTACAATGAGCAGTTCTTC. This sequence encodes CASSFRMAYNEQFF. Looking up the rest from reference TRBV7-2 and TRBJ2-1 gives the full variable domain: GAGVSQSPSNKVTEKGKDVELRCDPISGHTALYWYRQSLGQGLEFLIYFQGNSAPDKSGLPSDRFSAERTGGSVSTLTIQRTQQEDSAVYLCASSFRMAYNEQFFGPGTRLTVL.

This sequence joins TRBV7-8 and TRBJ1-5, with 8 bases fitting TRBD1. The CDR3 extends over 18 amino acids. The V gene's germline CDR1 is SGHVS and CDR2 FQNEAQ. The V and J ends lost 2 bases and 0 bases, in that order; junction bases with no gene match: 9. CDR3 in amino acids: CASSLPPGDRSSNQPQHF. CDR3 in DNA: TGTGCCAGCAGCTTACCCCCCGGGGACAGGAGTAGCAATCAGCCCCAGCATTTT.

The rearrangement links TRBV5-4 to TRBJ1-2; 7 bases are a match to TRBD1. Germline loops: CDR1 SGHNT, CDR2 YYREEE (reference sequence). The CDR3 contains 15 residues. Trimming removed 1 base from V and 4 bases from J; junction bases left unmatched: 7. The DNA of the CDR3 is TGTGCCAGCAGCTTGTGGGACAGTGATATCTATGGCTACACCTTC. This sequence encodes CASSLWDSDIYGYTF.

V gene TRBV30 combines with J gene TRBJ1-2, with TRBD1 matching over 7 bases. Germline CDR1 is GTSNPN and CDR2 is SVGIG (reference sequence). The CDR3 covers 16 residues. After removal of 2 bases from V and 0 bases from J, the junction contained 9 bases not matched to a gene. This CDR3 reads CAWSFTGAKANYGYTF. The CDR3 DNA reads as TGTGCCTGGAGTTTTACAGGGGCTAAAGCTAACTATGGCTACACCTTC.

The CDR3 loop reads CASSTPGLGGQPQHF. The CDR3 region has the DNA TGTGCCAGCAGTACACCGGGACTGGGCGGTCAGCCCCAGCATTTT. The rearrangement uses TRBV6-1 and TRBJ1-5, with D tentatively TRBD1 (5 bases). Germline V lookup: CDR1 MNHNS, CDR2 SASEGT. V dropped 5 bases and J dropped 6 bases, with 17 bases sitting between them. This CDR3 region has 15 residues.

The J gene is TRBJ2-1, the V gene TRBV9; TRBD2 is a possible D gene (6 bases). There are 17 residues in the CDR3. The germline gives CDR1 SGDLS, CDR2 YYNGEE. V was trimmed by 3 bases and J by 4 bases, leaving 20 bases between them. This CDR3 is CASSAGLIKTRYNEQFF. CDR3 nucleotides: TGTGCCAGCAGCGCCGGACTAATCAAAACTAGGTACAATGAGCAGTTCTTC. Full variable domain (rest looked up from reference TRBV9 and TRBJ2-1): DSGVTQTPKHLITATGQRVTLRCSPRSGDLSVYWYQQSLDQGLQFLIQYYNGEERAKGNILERFSAQQFPDLHSELNLSSLELGDSALYFCASSAGLIKTRYNEQFFGPGTRLTVL.

The V gene is TRBV6-1, the J gene TRBJ1-5; 9 nucleotides match TRBD1. Losses at the gene ends were 7 bases for V and 6 bases for J; bases not matched to a gene: 4. Germline assignment: CDR1 MNHNS and CDR2 SASEGT. The CDR3 length is 13 residues. The CDR3 DNA is TGTGCCAGCACGGGACAGGGAAGTCAGCCCCAGCATTTT. Its translation: CASTGQGSQPQHF.

In its sample, this clone was seen a few times. This chain connects TRBV5-6 to TRBJ1-2; D is uncertain. V was cut by 4 bases and J by 2 bases, with 15 bases left in between. Germline CDR1 reads SGHDT; CDR2 reads YYEEEE. This CDR3 comprises 15 residues. CDR3 residues: CASSRTSALNYGYTF. In DNA, the CDR3 is TGTGCCAGCAGCCGCACGTCCGCCCTAAACTATGGCTACACCTTC.

The rearrangement links TRBV11-1 to TRBJ2-5; D ambiguous. The CDR3 is 13 residues long. CDR1 SGHAT and CDR2 FQDESV come from the germline V gene (reference sequence). The V gene lost 4 bases and the J gene lost 7 bases, with 13 bases spanning the gap. The CDR3 coding sequence is TGTGCCAGCAGCTCGGGTCGTTGGCTGACCCAGTACTTC. Amino acids: CASSSGRWLTQYF.

CDR3 nucleotide sequence: TGCGCCAGCAGTAAAACTCTAGCGACGACCTACAATGAGCAGTTCTTC. Protein product: CASSKTLATTYNEQFF. V gene TRBV5-1 combines with J gene TRBJ2-1; a weak D match, TRBD2 (6 bases). Germline V gene data show CDR1 as SGHRS and CDR2 as YFSETQ. CDR3 length: 16 amino acids. Trimming removed 5 bases from V and 2 bases from J, with 17 bases in between. Filled out from reference TRBV5-1 and TRBJ2-1, the complete variable domain reads KAGVTQTPRYLIKTRGQQVTLSCSPISGHRSVSWYQQTPGQGLQFLFEYFSETQRNKGNFPGRFSGRQFSNSRSEMNVSTLELGDSALYLCASSKTLATTYNEQFFGPGTRLTVL.

The rearrangement joins TRBV12-5 to TRBJ2-7; TRBD1 aligns across 9 bases. V was clipped by 0 bases and J by 1 base; unmatched bases: 4. The CDR3 contains 16 residues. The germline V gene has CDR1 LGHNT and CDR2 FRNRAP. The CDR3 DNA reads TGTGCTAGTGGTTTGGTACTCGGGACAGGGTCCTACGAGCAGTACTTC. Amino acids: CASGLVLGTGSYEQYF. Drawing the rest from reference TRBV12-5 and TRBJ2-7, the complete variable domain is DARVTQTPRHKVTEMGQEVTMRCQPILGHNTVFWYRQTMMQGLELLAYFRNRAPLDDSGMPKDRFSAEMPDATLATLKIQPSEPRDSAVYFCASGLVLGTGSYEQYFGPGTRLTVT.